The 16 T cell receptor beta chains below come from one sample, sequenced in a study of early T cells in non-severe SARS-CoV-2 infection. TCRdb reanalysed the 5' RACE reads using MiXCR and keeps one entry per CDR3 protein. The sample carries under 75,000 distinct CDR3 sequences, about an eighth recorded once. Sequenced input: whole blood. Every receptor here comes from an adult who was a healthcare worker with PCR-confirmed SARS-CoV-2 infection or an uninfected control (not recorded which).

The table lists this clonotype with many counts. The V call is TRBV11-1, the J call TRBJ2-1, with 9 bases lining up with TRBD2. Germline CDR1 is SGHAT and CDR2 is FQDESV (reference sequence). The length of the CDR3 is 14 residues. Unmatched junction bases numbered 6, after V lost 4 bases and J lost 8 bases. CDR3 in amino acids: CASSSRLAVDEQFF. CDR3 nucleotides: TGTGCCAGCAGCTCCCGACTAGCGGTCGATGAGCAGTTCTTC.

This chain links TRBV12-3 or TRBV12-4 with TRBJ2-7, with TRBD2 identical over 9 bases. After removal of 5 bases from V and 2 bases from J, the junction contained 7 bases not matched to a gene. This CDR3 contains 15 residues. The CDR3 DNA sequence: TGTGCCAGCAGTGGTAGCGGGAGTCCACCCTACGAGCAGTACTTC. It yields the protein CASSGSGSPPYEQYF.

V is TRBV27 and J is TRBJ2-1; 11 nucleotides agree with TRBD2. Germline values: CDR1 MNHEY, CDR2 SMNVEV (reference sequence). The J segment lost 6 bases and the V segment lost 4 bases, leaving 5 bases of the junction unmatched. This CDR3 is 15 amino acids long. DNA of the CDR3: TGTGCCAGCAGTTCAGCGGGACTAGCGGTCAATGAGCAGTTCTTC. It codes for CASSSAGLAVNEQFF.

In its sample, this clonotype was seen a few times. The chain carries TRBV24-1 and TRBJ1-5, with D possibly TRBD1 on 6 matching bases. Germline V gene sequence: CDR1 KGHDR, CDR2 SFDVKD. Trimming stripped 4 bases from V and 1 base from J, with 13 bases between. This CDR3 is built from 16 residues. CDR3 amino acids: CATSDRGGASNQPQHF. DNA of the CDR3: TGTGCCACCAGTGACCGCGGGGGGGCGAGCAATCAGCCCCAGCATTTT.

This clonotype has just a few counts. As DNA, the CDR3 is TGCGCCGGATCCGGGCTAGCGGGGGTACCAAGCACAGATACGCAGTATTTT. Protein: CAGSGLAGVPSTDTQYF. V gene TRBV10-1 combines with J gene TRBJ2-3; TRBD2 aligns across 10 bases. Germline CDR1 and CDR2: WNHNN and SYGVQD (reference sequence). This CDR3 is built from 17 residues. V lost 11 bases, J lost 0 bases, and 14 bases stayed unmatched.

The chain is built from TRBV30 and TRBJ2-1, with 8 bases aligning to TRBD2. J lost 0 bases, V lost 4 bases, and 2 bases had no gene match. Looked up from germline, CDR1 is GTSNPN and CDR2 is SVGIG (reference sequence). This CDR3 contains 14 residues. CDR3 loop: CAWKRERSYNEQFF. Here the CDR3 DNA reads TGTGCCTGGAAGCGGGAGCGCTCCTACAATGAGCAGTTCTTC.

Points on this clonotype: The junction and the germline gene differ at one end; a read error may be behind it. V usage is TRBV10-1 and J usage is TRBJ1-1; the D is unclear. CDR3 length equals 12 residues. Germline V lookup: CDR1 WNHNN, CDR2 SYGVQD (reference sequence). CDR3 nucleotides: TGCGCCATCAGTGATGACGGGGCTGAAGCTTTCTTT. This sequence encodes CAISDDGAEAFF.

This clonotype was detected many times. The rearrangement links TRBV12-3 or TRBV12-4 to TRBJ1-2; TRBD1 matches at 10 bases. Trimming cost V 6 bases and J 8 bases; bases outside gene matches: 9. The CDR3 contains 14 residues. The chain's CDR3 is CASSQGQGQDGYTF. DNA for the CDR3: TGTGCCAGCAGCCAGGGACAGGGGCAGGACGGCTACACCTTC.

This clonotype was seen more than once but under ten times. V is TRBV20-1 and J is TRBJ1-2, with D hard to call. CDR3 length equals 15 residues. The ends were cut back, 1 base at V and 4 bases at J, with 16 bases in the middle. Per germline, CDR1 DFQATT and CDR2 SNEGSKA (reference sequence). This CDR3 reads CSARATGGRVYGYTF. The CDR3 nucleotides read TGCAGTGCTAGAGCTACCGGCGGTAGGGTCTATGGCTACACCTTC.

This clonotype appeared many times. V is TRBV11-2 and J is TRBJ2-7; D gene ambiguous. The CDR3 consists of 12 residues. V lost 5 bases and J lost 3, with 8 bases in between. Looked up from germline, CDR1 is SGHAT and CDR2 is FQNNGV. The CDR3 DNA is TGTGCCAGCAGCGCGCGGATCTACGAGCAGTACTTC. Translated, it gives CASSARIYEQYF.

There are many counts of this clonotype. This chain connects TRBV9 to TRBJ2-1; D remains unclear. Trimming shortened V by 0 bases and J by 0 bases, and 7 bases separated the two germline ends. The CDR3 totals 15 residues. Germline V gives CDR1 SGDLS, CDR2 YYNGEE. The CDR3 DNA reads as TGTGCCAGCAGCGTAGATCTGGCCTCCTACAATGAGCAGTTCTTC. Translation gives CASSVDLASYNEQFF.

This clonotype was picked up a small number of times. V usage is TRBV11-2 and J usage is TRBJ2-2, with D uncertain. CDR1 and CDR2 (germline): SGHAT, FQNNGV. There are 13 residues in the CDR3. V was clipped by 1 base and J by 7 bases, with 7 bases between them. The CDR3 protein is CASSLVVDGELFF. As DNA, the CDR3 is TGTGCCAGCAGCTTAGTTGTTGACGGGGAGCTGTTTTTT.

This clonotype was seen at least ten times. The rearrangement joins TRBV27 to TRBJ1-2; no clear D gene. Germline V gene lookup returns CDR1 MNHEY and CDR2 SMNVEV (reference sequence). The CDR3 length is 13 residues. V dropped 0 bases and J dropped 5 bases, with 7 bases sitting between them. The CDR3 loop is CASSLSYSYGYTF. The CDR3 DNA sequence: TGTGCCAGCAGTTTATCTTACAGTTATGGCTACACCTTC.

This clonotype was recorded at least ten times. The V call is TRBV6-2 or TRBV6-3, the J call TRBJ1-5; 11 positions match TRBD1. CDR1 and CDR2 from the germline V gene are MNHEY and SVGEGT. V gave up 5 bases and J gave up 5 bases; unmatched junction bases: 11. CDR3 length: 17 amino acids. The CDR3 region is CASSDSRGQGADQPQHF. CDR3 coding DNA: TGTGCCAGCAGTGATTCCCGCGGACAGGGGGCAGATCAGCCCCAGCATTTT.

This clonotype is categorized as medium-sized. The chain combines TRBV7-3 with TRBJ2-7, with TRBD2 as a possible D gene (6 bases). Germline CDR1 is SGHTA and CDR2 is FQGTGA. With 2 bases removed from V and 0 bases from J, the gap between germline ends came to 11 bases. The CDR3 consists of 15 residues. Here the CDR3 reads CASSLGGMSSYEQYF. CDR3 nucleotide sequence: TGTGCCAGCAGCTTAGGAGGGATGAGCTCCTACGAGCAGTACTTC.

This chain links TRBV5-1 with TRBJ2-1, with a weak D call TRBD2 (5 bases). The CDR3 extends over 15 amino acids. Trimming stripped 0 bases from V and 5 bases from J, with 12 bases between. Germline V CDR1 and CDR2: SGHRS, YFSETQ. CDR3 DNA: TGCGCCAGCAGCTTGGAGGGTCGGGGAAACAATGAGCAGTTCTTC. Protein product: CASSLEGRGNNEQFF.